Listed below are T cell receptor beta chains from one sample, sequenced in a study of T cells in Graves' hyperthyroidism and ophthalmopathy. Via MiXCR, TCRdb re-called the multiplex PCR reads, giving one row per CDR3 protein. The data contain about 480,000 distinct CDR3 sequences, around a fifth of them singletons. The sample consisted of blood. The receptors were gathered from a woman in her seventies with Graves' ophthalmopathy. CDR3s include the opening cysteine and the closing phenylalanine or tryptophan. D genes are given only for firm matches. Clone size is not always given. Where it is, it says once, few, many or a class for expanded clones.

V	D	J	size	CDR3	DNA
TRBV20-1	TRBD1	TRBJ2-5	-	CSARDKTGWYQETQYF	TGCAGTGCTAGAGATAAGACAGGGTGGTACCAAGAGACCCAGTACTTC
TRBV11-2	TRBD1	TRBJ2-4	-	CASSPGTGVASGKNIQYF	TGTGCCAGCAGCCCCGGGACAGGGGTAGCCTCGGGCAAAAACATTCAGTACTTC
TRBV30	-	TRBJ1-2	few	CAWTGEINYGYTF	TGTGCCTGGACGGGCGAAATTAACTATGGCTACACCTTC
TRBV6-1	-	TRBJ1-1	few	CASRDKSGGRTEAFF	TGTGCCAGCAGGGACAAATCGGGGGGCAGGACTGAAGCTTTCTTT
TRBV3-1	-	TRBJ2-1	-	CASSRIAVRSYNEQFF	TGTGCCAGCAGTCGAATAGCGGTCCGCTCCTACAATGAGCAGTTCTTC
TRBV6-1	-	TRBJ1-5	few	CASRTQYGQPQHF	TGTGCCAGCAGGACCCAGTACGGCCAGCCCCAGCATTTT
TRBV6-2/TRBV6-3	TRBD2	TRBJ2-7	-	CASSSYGTSGLGQYF	TGTGCCAGCAGTTCCTACGGGACTAGCGGTCTTGGGCAGTACTTC
TRBV18	TRBD2	TRBJ2-3	many	CASSPRRLAGRDTQYF	TGTGCCAGCAGTCCCAGGAGACTAGCGGGGAGAGATACGCAGTATTTT
TRBV30	-	TRBJ1-1	-	CASTFGGLEAFF	TGTGCCTCGACATTCGGAGGTCTTGAAGCTTTCTTT
TRBV7-3	-	TRBJ2-3	many	CASSLGGIPDTQYF	TGTGCCAGCAGCTTAGGTGGCATCCCAGATACGCAGTATTTT
TRBV3-1	TRBD1	TRBJ1-1	once	CASSQGQGGTEAFF	TGCGCCAGCAGCCAAGGACAGGGGGGGACTGAAGCTTTCTTT
TRBV19	TRBD1	TRBJ1-2	few	CASRGPGGYTF	TGTGCCAGCAGGGGGCCGGGAGGCTACACCTTC
TRBV9	-	TRBJ2-1	few	CASSVAGGPRRVNEQFF	TGTGCCAGCAGCGTAGCCGGGGGCCCCCGTCGAGTCAATGAGCAGTTCTTC
TRBV6-5	TRBD1	TRBJ2-2	-	CASSYSLDRGTGELFF	TGTGCCAGCAGTTACTCGTTGGACAGGGGCACCGGGGAGCTGTTTTTT
TRBV6-1	-	TRBJ2-1	-	CASSYYGDNEQFF	TGTGCCAGCAGTTACTACGGAGACAATGAGCAGTTCTTC
TRBV7-6	-	TRBJ2-1	-	CASSLVYGVDNEQFF	TGTGCCAGCAGCTTAGTTTACGGGGTAGACAATGAGCAGTTCTTC
TRBV20-1	-	TRBJ1-2	-	CSAVQGRGRNGYTF	TGCAGTGCTGTCCAGGGTAGGGGAAGGAATGGCTACACCTTC